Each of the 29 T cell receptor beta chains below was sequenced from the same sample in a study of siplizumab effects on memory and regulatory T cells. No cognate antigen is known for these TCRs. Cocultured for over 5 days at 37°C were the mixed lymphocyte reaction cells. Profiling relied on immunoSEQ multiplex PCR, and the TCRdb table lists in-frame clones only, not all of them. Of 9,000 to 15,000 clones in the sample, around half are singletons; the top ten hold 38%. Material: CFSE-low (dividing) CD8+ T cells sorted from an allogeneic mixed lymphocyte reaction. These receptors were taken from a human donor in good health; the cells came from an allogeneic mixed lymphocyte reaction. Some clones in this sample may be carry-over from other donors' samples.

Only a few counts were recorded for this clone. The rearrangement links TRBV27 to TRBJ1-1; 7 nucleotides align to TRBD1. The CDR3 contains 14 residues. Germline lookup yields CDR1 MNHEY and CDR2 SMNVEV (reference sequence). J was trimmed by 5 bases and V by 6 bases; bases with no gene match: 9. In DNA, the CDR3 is TGTGCCAGCAGCCTAGGGGGCTGGGGGACTGAAGCTTTCTTT. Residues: CASSLGGWGTEAFF.

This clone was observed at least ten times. The CDR3 sequence is CASSLAGAGNQPQHF. The CDR3 nucleotides are TGTGCCAGCAGCTTAGCCGGGGCGGGTAATCAGCCCCAGCATTTT. The chain recombines TRBV11-2 with TRBJ1-5, with D tentatively TRBD1 (5 bases). CDR1 is SGHAT, CDR2 FQNNGV, per germline. Trimming pared 1 base from V and 4 bases from J, leaving 11 bases between. The CDR3 is made up of 15 amino acids. The full variable domain, rest sourced from reference TRBV11-2 and TRBJ1-5, is EAGVAQSPRYKIIEKRQSVAFWCNPISGHATLYWYQQILGQGPKLLIQFQNNGVVDDSQLPKDRFSAERLKGVDSTLKIQPAKLEDSAVYLCASSLAGAGNQPQHFGDGTRLSIL.

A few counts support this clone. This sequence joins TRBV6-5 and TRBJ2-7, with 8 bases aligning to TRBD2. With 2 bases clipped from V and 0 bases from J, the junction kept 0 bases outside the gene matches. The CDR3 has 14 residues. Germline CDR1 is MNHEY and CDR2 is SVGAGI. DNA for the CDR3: TGTGCCAGCAGTTACGCGGGGGGCTCCTACGAGCAGTACTTC. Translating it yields CASSYAGGSYEQYF.

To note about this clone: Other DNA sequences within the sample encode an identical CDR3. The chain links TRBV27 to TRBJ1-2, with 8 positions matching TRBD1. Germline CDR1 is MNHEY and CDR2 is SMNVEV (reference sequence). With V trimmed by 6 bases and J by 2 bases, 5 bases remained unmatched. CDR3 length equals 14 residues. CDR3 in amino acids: CASSPRQGNYGYTF. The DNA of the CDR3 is TGTGCCAGCAGCCCTCGACAGGGGAACTATGGCTACACCTTC.

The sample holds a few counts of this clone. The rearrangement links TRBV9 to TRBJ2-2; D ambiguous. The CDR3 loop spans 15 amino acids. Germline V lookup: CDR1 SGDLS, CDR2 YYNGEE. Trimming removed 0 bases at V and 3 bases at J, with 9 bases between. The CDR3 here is CASSVDWVDTGELFF. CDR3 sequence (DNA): TGTGCCAGCAGCGTAGACTGGGTGGACACCGGGGAGCTGTTTTTT.

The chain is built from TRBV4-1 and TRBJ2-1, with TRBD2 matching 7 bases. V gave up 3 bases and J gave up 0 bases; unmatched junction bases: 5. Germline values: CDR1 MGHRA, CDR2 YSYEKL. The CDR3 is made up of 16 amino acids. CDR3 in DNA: TGCGCCAGCAGCCACCCAGCGGGGAGCTCCTACAATGAGCAGTTCTTC. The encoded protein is CASSHPAGSSYNEQFF.

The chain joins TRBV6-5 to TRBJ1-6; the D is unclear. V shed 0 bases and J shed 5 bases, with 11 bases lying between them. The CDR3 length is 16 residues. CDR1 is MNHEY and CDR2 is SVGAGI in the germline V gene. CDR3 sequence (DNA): TGTGCCAGCAGTTACTCGGTTCTCGGAAATAATTCACCCCTCCACTTT. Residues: CASSYSVLGNNSPLHF.

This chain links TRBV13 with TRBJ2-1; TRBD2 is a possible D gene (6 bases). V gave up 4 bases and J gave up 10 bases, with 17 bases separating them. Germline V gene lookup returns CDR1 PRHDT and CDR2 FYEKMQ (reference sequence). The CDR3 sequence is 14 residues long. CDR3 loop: CASSSFPGVGEQFF. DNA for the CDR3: TGTGCCAGCAGCTCCTTCCCGGGGGTTGGAGAGCAGTTCTTC. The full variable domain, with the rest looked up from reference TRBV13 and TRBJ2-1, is AAGVIQSPRHLIKEKRETATLKCYPIPRHDTVYWYQQGPGQDPQFLISFYEKMQSDKGSIPDRFSAQQFSDYHSELNMSSLELGDSALYFCASSSFPGVGEQFFGPGTRLTVL.

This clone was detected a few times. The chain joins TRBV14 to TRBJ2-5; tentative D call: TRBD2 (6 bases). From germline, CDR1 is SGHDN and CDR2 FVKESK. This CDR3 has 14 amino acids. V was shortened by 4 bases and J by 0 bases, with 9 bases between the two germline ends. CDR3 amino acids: CASSRREYQETQYF. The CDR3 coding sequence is TGTGCCAGCAGCCGACGGGAGTACCAAGAGACCCAGTACTTC.

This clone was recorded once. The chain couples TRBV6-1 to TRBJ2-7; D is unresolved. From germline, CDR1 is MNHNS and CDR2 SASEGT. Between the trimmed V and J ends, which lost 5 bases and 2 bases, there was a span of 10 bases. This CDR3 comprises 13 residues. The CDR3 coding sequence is TGTGCCAGCAGTACCACCCCAACCTACGAGCAGTACTTC. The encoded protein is CASSTTPTYEQYF.

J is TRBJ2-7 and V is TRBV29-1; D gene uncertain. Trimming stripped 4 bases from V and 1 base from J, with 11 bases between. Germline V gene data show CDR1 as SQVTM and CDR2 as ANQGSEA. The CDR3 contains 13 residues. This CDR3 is CSVVTDRSYEQYF. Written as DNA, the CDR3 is TGCAGCGTTGTGACGGACCGATCCTACGAGCAGTACTTC.

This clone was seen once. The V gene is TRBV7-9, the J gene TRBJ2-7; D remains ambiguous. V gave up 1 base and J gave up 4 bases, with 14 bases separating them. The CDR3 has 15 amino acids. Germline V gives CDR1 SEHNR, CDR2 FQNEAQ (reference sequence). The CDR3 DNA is TGTGCCAGCAGCTTAGAAGGCCTCGGGTATTACGAGCAGTACTTC. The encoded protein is CASSLEGLGYYEQYF.

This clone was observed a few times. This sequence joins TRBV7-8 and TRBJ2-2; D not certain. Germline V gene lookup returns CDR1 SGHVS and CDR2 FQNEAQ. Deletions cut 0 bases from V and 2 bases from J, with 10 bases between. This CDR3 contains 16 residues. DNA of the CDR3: TGTGCCAGCAGCTTAGCTACCGTGATTAACACCGGGGAGCTGTTTTTT. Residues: CASSLATVINTGELFF.

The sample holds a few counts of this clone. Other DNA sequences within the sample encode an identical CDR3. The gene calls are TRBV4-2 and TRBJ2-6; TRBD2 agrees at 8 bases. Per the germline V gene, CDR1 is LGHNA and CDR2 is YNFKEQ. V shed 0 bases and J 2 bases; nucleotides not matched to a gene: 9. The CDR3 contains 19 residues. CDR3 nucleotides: TGTGCCAGCAGCCAAGAAGAGGGACTAGGAGGAGCTGGGGCCAACGTCCTGACTTTC. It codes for CASSQEEGLGGAGANVLTF.

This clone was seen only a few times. The CDR3 region is CASSPTGVAQHF. The CDR3 bases are TGTGCCAGCAGCCCGACAGGGGTGGCCCAGCATTTT. The V and J genes are TRBV6-5 and TRBJ1-5; 8 bases are a match to TRBD1. V trimming: 6 bases; J trimming: 11 bases; junction bases outside the gene matches: 6. The CDR3 is made up of 12 amino acids. Germline V CDR1 and CDR2: MNHEY, SVGAGI.

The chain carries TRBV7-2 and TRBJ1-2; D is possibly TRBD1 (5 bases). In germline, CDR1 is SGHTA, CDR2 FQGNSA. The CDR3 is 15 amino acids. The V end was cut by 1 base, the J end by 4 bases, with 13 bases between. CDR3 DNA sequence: TGTGCCAGCAGCTTAGTGGCGGGGGGAGGCTATGGCTACACCTTC. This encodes CASSLVAGGGYGYTF.

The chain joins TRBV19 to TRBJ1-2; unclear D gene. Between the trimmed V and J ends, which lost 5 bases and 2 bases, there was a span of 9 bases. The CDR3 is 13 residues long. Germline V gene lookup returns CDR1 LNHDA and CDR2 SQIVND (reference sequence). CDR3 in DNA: TGTGCCAGTAGTTTCCCCTCGAACTATGGCTACACCTTC. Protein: CASSFPSNYGYTF.

The CDR3 coding sequence is TGTGCCAGTAGTATTTGGAGGGATTGGGGAAACAATCAGCCCCAGCATTTT. Residues: CASSIWRDWGNNQPQHF. The genes are TRBV19 and TRBJ1-5; D not resolved. The CDR3 runs 17 residues. The germline V and J ends were trimmed by 3 bases and 3 bases, with 18 bases remaining between them. The V gene's germline CDR1 is LNHDA and CDR2 SQIVND (reference sequence).

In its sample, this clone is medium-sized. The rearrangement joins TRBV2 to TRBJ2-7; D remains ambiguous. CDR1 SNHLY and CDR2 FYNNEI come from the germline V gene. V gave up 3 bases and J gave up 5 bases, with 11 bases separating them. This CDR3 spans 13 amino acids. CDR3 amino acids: CASSDYGVNEQYF. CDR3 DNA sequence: TGTGCCAGCAGTGATTATGGCGTCAACGAGCAGTACTTC.

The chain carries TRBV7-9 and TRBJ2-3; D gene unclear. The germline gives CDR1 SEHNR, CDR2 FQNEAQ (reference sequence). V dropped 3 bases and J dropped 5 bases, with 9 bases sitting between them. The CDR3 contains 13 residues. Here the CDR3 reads CASSFTNGDTQYF. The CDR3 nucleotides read TGTGCCAGCAGCTTCACGAATGGAGATACGCAGTATTTT.

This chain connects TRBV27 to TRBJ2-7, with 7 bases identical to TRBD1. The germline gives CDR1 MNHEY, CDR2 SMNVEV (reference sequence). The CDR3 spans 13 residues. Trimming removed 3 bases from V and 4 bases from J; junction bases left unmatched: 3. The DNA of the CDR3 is TGTGCCAGCAGTTTTGGGACAGATTACGAGCAGTACTTC. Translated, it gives CASSFGTDYEQYF.

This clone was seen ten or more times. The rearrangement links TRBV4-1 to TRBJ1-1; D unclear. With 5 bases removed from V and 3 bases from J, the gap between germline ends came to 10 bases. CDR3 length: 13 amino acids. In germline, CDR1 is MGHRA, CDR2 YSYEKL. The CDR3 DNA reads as TGCGCCAGCAGCGTCGCATGGTACACTGAAGCTTTCTTT. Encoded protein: CASSVAWYTEAFF.

The CDR3: CASSAGTGQYEQYF. The DNA for the CDR3 is TGTGCCAGCAGTGCCGGGACAGGTCAGTACGAGCAGTACTTC. The rearrangement uses TRBV2 and TRBJ2-7; TRBD1 matches at 8 bases. J was trimmed by 4 bases and V by 4 bases; bases with no gene match: 6. Germline V gives CDR1 SNHLY, CDR2 FYNNEI. The CDR3 is made up of 14 amino acids.

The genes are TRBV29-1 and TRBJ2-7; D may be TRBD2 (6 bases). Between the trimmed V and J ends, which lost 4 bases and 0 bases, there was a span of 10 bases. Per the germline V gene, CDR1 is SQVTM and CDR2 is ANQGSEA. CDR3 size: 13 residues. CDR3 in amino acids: CSVGGGVSYEQYF. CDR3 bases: TGCAGCGTTGGCGGCGGGGTCTCCTACGAGCAGTACTTC.

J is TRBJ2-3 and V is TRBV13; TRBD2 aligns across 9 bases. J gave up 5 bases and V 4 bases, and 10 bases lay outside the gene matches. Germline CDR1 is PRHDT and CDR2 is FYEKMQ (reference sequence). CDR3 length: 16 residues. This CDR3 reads CASSSLGTSSGDTQYF. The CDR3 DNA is TGTGCCAGCAGCTCGCTCGGGACTAGCTCCGGAGATACGCAGTATTTT.

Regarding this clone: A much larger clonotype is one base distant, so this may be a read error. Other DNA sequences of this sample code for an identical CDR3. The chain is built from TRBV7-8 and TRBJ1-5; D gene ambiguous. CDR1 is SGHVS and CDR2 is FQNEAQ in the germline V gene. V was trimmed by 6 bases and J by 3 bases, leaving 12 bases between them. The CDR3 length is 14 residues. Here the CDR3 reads CASSYLENNQPQHF. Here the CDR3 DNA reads TGTGCCAGCAGTTACCTGGAGAACAATCAGCCCCAGCATTTT.

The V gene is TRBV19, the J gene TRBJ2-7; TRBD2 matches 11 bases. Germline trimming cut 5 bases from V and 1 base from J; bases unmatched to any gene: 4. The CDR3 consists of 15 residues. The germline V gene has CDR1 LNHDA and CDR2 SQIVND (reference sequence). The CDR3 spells CASSSGLAASYEQYF. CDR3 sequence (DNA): TGTGCCAGTAGTTCGGGACTAGCGGCGTCCTACGAGCAGTACTTC.

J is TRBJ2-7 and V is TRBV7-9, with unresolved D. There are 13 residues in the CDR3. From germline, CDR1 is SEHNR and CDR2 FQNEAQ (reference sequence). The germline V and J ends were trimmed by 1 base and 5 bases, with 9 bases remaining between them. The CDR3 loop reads CASSLGVVDEQYF. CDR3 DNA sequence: TGTGCCAGCAGCTTAGGTGTAGTAGACGAGCAGTACTTC.

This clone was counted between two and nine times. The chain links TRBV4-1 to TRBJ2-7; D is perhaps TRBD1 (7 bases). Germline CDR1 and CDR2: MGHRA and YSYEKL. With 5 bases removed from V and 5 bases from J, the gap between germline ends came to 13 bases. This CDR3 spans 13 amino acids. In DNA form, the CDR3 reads TGCGCCAGCAGCGAGCAGGGGGGTGACGAGCAGTACTTC. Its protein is CASSEQGGDEQYF.